This T cell receptor beta chain is from a study of tumor-infiltrating lymphocytes in primary liver carcinoma. CDR1 LGHNA and CDR2 YNFKEQ come from the germline V gene. CDR3 size: 15 residues. Concerning this clonotype: An end of the junction does not agree with germline; a read error may underlie this.

RNA and DNA were co-extracted from about 19-30 mg of unsorted bulk tissue. Patients carried chronic HBV infection without prior treatment. Separate regions, five per tumor, were sampled. Every tumor sample held more than 85% viable tumor cells. The researchers produced TCR beta cDNA from around 500 ng total RNA with a constant-region primer. Amplification in three nested multiplex PCR rounds with slightly modified ARM-PCR gave rise to TCR beta libraries. A C-beta reverse primer was combined with TRBV1-TRBV30 forward primers in the first two PCR rounds, and each round had 9 to 10 cycles. TCRdb re-analysed the multiplex PCR reads in MiXCR, keeping a single row per CDR3 protein. The sample has about 97,000 distinct CDR3 sequences; about 63% are singletons.

J is TRBJ1-1 and V is TRBV4-2; D unclear. The specimen was liver tumor tissue from sampling region 2. Subset defined: tumor region T2, inferior pole. The receptor was derived from a woman between 55 and 75 years old with primary liver carcinoma and hepatitis B virus infection. CDR3 loop: CVSSHGGGGNTEAFF. CDR3 nucleotides: TGTGTCAGCAGCCACGGTGGTGGCGGGAACACTGAAGCTTTCTTC.